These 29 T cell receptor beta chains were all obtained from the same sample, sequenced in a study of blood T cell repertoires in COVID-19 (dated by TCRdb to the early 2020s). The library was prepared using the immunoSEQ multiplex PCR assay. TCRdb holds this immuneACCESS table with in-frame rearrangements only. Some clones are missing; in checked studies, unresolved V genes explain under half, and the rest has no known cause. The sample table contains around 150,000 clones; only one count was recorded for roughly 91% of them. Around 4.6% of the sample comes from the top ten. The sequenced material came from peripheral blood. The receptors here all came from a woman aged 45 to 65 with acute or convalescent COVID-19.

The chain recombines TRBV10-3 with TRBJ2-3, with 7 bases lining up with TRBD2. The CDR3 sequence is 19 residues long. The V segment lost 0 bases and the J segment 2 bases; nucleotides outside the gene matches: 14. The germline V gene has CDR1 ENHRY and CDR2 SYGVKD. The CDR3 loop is CAISESVWEGSRPTDTQYF. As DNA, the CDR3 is TGTGCCATCAGTGAGTCAGTTTGGGAGGGGTCACGACCCACAGATACGCAGTATTTT.

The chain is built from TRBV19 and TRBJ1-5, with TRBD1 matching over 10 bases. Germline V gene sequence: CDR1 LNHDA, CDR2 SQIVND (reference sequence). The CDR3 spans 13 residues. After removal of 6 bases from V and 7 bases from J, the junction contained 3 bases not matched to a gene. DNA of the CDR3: TGTGCCAGTAGATGGACAGGGGGGCAGCCCCAGCATTTT. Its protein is CASRWTGGQPQHF. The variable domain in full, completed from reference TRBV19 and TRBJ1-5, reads DGGITQSPKYLFRKEGQNVTLSCEQNLNHDAMYWYRQDPGQGLRLIYYSQIVNDFQKGDIAEGYSVSREKKESFPLTVTSAQKNPTAFYLCASRWTGGQPQHFGDGTRLSIL.

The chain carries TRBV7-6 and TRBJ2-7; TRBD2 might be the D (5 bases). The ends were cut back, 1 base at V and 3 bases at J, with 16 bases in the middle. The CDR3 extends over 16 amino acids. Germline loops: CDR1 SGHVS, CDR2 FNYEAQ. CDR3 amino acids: CASSLGSSGGLYEQYF. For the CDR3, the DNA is TGTGCCAGCAGCTTAGGGTCGAGCGGCGGTCTCTACGAGCAGTACTTC.

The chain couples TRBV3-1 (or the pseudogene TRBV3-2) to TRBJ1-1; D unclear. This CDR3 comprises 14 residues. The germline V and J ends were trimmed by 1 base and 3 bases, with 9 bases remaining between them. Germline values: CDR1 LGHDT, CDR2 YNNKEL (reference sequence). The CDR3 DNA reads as TGTGCCAGCAGCCAAGTACGGGAGGACACTGAAGCTTTCTTT. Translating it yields CASSQVREDTEAFF.

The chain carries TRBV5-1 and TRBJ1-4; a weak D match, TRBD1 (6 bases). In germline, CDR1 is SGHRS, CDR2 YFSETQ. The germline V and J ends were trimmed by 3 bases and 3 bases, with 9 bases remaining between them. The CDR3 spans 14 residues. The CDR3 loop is CASSSGQPNEKLFF. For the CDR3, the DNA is TGCGCCAGCAGCTCAGGACAGCCTAATGAAAAACTGTTTTTT. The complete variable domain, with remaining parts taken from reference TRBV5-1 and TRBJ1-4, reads KAGVTQTPRYLIKTRGQQVTLSCSPISGHRSVSWYQQTPGQGLQFLFEYFSETQRNKGNFPGRFSGRQFSNSRSEMNVSTLELGDSALYLCASSSGQPNEKLFFGSGTQLSVL.

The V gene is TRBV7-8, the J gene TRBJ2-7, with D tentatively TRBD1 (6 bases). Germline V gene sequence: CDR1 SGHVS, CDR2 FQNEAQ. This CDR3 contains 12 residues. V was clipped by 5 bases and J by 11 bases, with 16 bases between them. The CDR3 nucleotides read TGTGCCAGCAGCCCAGGGGAAGCCCACAAGTACTTC. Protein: CASSPGEAHKYF.

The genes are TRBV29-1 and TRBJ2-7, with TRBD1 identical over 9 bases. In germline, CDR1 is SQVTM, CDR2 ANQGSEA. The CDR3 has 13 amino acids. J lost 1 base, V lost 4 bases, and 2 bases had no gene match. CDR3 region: CSVAGTGSYEQYF. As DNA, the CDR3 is TGCAGCGTTGCCGGGACAGGGTCCTACGAGCAGTACTTC.

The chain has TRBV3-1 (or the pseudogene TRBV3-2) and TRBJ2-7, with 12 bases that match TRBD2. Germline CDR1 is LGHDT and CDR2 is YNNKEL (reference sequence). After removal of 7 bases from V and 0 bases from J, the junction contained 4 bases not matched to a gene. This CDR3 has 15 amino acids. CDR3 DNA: TGTGCCAGCACCCTAGCGGGAGGGAGCTCCTACGAGCAGTACTTC. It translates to CASTLAGGSSYEQYF.

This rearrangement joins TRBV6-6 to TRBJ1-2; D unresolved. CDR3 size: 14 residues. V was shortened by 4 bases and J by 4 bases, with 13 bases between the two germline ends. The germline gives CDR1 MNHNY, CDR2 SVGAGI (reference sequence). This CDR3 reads CASSLRVIPYGYTF. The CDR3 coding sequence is TGTGCCAGCAGTTTGAGGGTGATCCCCTATGGCTACACCTTC.

The CDR3 DNA reads TGTGCCATCAGTGACCAAGGACAGAGCATCTACGAGCAGTACTTC. Its protein product is CAISDQGQSIYEQYF. The V call is TRBV10-3, the J call TRBJ2-7; possible D gene TRBD1, 6 bases. V was shortened by 3 bases and J by 3 bases, with 15 bases between the two germline ends. Looked up from germline, CDR1 is ENHRY and CDR2 is SYGVKD. The CDR3 is made up of 15 amino acids.

The chain's CDR3 is CASSQGAVGNTEAFF. The CDR3 bases are TGCGCCAGCAGCCAAGGAGCGGTTGGGAACACTGAAGCTTTCTTT. This chain uses TRBV4-1 with TRBJ1-1; D is unresolved. V gave up 1 base and J gave up 1 base, with 10 bases separating them. CDR3 size: 15 residues. The V gene's germline CDR1 is MGHRA and CDR2 YSYEKL.

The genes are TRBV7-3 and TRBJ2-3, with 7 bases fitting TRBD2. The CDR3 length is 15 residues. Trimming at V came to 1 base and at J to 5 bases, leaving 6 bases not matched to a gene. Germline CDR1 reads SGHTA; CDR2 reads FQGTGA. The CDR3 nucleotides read TGTGCCAGCAGCTTAAGGGCAGGGAGGGGAGATACGCAGTATTTT. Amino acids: CASSLRAGRGDTQYF.

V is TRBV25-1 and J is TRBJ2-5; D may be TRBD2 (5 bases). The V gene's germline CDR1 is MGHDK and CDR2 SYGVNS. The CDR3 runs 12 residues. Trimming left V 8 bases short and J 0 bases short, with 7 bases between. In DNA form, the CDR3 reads TGTGCCAGCCGCGGGTACCAAGAGACCCAGTACTTC. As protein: CASRGYQETQYF.

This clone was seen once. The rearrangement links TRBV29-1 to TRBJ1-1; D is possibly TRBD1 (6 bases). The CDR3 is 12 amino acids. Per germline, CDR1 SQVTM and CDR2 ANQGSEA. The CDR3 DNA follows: TGCAGTTCGGACAGCCAGAACACTGAAGCTTTCTTT. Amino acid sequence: CSSDSQNTEAFF.

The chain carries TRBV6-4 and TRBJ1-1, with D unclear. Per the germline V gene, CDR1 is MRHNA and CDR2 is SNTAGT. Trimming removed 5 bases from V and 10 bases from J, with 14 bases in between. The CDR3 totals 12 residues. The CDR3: CASSSRAGVAFF. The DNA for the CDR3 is TGTGCCAGCAGTTCCCGGGCGGGAGTAGCTTTCTTT.

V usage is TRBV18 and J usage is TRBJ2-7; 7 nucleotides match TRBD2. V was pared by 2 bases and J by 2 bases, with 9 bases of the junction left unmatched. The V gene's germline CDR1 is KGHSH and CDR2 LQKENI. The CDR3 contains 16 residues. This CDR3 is CASSPGIGLVAYEQYF. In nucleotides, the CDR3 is TGTGCCAGCTCACCAGGGATCGGACTAGTTGCCTACGAGCAGTACTTC.

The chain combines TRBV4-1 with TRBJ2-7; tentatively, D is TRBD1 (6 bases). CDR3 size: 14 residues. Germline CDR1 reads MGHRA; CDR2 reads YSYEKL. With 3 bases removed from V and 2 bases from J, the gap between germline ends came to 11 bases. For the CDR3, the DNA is TGCGCCAGCAGCCATACAGACAGGCCCTACGAGCAGTACTTC. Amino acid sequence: CASSHTDRPYEQYF.

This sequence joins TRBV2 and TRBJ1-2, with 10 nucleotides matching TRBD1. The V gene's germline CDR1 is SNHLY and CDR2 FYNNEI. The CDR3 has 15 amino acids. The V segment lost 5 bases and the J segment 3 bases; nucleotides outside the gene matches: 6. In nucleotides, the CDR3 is TGTGCCAGCAGTCTCGGGACAGGGGCTTACTATGGCTACACCTTC. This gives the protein CASSLGTGAYYGYTF.

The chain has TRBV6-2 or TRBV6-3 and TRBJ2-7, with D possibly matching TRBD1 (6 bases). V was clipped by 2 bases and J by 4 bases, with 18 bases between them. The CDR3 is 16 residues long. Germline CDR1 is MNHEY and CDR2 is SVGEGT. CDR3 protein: CASSYLPRGPSYEQYF. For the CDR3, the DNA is TGTGCCAGCAGTTACCTCCCCAGGGGACCAAGTTACGAGCAGTACTTC.

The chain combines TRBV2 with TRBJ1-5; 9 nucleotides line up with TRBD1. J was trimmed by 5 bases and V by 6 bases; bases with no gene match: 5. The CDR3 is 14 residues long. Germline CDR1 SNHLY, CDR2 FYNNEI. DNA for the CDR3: TGTGCCAGCAGCCCGGGACAGGGACATCAGCCCCAGCATTTT. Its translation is CASSPGQGHQPQHF.

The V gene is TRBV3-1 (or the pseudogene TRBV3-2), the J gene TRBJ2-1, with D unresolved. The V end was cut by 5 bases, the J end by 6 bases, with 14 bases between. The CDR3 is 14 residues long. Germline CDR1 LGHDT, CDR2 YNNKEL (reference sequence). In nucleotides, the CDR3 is TGTGCCAGCAGCTCCTCCCTGGCTAGCAATGAGCAGTTCTTC. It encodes CASSSSLASNEQFF.

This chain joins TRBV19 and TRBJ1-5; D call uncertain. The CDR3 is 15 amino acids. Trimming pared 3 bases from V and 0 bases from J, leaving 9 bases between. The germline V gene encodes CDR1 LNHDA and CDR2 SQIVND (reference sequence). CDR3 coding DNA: TGTGCCAGTAGTATCTGGTTAGATAGCAATCAGCCCCAGCATTTT. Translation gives CASSIWLDSNQPQHF.

The chain's CDR3 is CASSVAPASGDEQFF. The CDR3 DNA sequence: TGTGCCAGCAGCGTAGCCCCGGCCTCGGGGGATGAGCAGTTCTTC. The genes are TRBV9 and TRBJ2-1, with a tentative D call TRBD2 (6 bases). Germline V lookup: CDR1 SGDLS, CDR2 YYNGEE. Trimming cost V 0 bases and J 8 bases, with 15 bases left between them. The CDR3 runs to 15 residues. Looking up the rest from reference TRBV9 and TRBJ2-1 gives the full variable domain: DSGVTQTPKHLITATGQRVTLRCSPRSGDLSVYWYQQSLDQGLQFLIQYYNGEERAKGNILERFSAQQFPDLHSELNLSSLELGDSALYFCASSVAPASGDEQFFGPGTRLTVL.

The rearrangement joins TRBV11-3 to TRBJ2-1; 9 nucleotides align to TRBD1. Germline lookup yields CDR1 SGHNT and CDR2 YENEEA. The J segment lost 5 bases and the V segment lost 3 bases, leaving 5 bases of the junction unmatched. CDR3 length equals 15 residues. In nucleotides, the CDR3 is TGTGCCAGCAGCTTGGGGGACAGGGACCACAATGAGCAGTTCTTC. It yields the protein CASSLGDRDHNEQFF.

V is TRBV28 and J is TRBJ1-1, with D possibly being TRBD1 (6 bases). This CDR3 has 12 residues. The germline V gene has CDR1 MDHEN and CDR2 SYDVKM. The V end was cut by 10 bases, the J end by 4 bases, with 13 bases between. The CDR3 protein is CATRIGGTEAFF. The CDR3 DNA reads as TGTGCCACCCGAATAGGGGGCACTGAAGCTTTCTTT.

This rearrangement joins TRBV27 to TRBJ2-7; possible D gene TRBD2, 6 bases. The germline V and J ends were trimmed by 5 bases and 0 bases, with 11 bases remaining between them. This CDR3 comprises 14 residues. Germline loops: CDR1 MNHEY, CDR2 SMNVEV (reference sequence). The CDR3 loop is CASSLSGGSYEQYF. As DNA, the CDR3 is TGTGCCAGCAGTCTGTCCGGGGGCTCCTACGAGCAGTACTTC.

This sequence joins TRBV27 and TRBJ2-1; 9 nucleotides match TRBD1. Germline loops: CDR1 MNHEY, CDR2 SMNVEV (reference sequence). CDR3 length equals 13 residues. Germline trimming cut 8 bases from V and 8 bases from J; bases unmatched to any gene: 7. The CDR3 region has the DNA TGTGCCAGCCGGACAGGGGTGGTTGATGAGCAGTTCTTC. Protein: CASRTGVVDEQFF.

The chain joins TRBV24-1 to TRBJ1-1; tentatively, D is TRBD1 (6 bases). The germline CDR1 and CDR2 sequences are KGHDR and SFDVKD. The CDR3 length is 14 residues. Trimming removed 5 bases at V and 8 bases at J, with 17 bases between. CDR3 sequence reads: CATSGSGGGREAFF. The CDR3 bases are TGTGCCACCAGTGGCAGTGGCGGGGGCAGGGAAGCTTTCTTT.

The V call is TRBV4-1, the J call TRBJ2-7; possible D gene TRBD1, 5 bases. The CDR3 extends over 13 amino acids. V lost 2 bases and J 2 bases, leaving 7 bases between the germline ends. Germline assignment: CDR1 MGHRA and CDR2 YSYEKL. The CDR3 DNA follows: TGCGCCAGCAGCCAAACAGGTCCCTACGAGCAGTACTTC. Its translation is CASSQTGPYEQYF.